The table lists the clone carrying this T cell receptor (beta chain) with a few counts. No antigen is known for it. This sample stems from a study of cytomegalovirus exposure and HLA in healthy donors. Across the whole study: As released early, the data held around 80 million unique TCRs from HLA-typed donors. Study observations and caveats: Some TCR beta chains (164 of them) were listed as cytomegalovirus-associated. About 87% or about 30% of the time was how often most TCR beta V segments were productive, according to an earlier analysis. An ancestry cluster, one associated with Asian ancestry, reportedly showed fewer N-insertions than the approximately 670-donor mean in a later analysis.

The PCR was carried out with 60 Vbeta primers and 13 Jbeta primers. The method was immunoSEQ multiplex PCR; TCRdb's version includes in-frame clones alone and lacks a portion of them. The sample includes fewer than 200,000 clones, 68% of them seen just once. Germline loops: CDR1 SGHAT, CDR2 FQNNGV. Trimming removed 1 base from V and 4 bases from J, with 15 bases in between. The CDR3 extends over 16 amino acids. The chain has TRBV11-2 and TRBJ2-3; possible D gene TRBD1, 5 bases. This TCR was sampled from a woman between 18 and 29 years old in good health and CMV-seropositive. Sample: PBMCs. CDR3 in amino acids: CASSLVRGARADTQYF. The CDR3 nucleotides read TGTGCCAGCAGCTTAGTTAGGGGTGCTCGTGCAGATACGCAGTATTTT.